Shown below are 19 T cell receptor beta chains from a single sample sequenced in a study of T cell responses to AZD1222 COVID-19 vaccine. Here immunoSEQ multiplex PCR was the method, and the copy in TCRdb shows in-frame clones only, minus some. The sample lists roughly 80,000 clones; 65% to 85% were seen once. Material: peripheral blood, obtained on day 0 of AZD1222 vaccination. The source is an adult in good health.

The rearrangement uses TRBV7-6 and TRBJ1-3; perhaps TRBD1 as D (5 bases). Germline-derived CDR1 and CDR2 are SGHVS and FNYEAQ. Trimming cost V 5 bases and J 1 base, with 15 bases left between them. The CDR3 is made up of 16 amino acids. The CDR3 reads CASSPGLGNSGNTIYF. In DNA form, the CDR3 reads TGTGCCAGCAGCCCAGGGCTAGGAAATTCTGGAAACACCATATATTTT. The full variable domain, with the rest looked up from reference TRBV7-6 and TRBJ1-3, is GAGVSQSPRYKVTKRGQDVALRCDPISGHVSLYWYRQALGQGPEFLTYFNYEAQQDKSGLPNDRFSAERPEGSISTLTIQRTEQRDSAMYRCASSPGLGNSGNTIYFGEGSWLTVV.

V is TRBV5-5 and J is TRBJ1-6, with D hard to call. Germline-derived CDR1 and CDR2 are SGHKS and YYEKEE (reference sequence). The CDR3 sequence is 14 residues long. Trimming shortened V by 6 bases and J by 0 bases, and 7 bases separated the two germline ends. The CDR3 DNA reads as TGTGCCAGCACCTGGGGCTCCTATAATTCACCCCTCCACTTT. Amino acid sequence: CASTWGSYNSPLHF. Full variable domain (rest looked up from reference TRBV5-5 and TRBJ1-6): DAGVTQSPTHLIKTRGQQVTLRCSPISGHKSVSWYQQVLGQGPQFIFQYYEKEERGRGNFPDRFSARQFPNYSSELNVNALLLGDSALYLCASTWGSYNSPLHFGNGTRLTVT.

The rearrangement joins TRBV9 to TRBJ1-1; unclear D gene. This CDR3 contains 14 residues. Germline values: CDR1 SGDLS, CDR2 YYNGEE. Between the trimmed V and J ends, which lost 4 bases and 4 bases, there was a span of 14 bases. CDR3 in DNA: TGTGCCAGCAGCCCTCGCGGGGTCGGCACTGAAGCTTTCTTT. Translating gives CASSPRGVGTEAFF.

This chain connects TRBV5-1 to TRBJ2-7, with D maybe TRBD1 (5 bases). The V gene lost 4 bases and the J gene lost 0 bases, with 14 bases spanning the gap. Germline-derived CDR1 and CDR2 are SGHRS and YFSETQ. CDR3 size: 15 residues. The chain's CDR3 is CASSVYLDSSYEQYF. Here the CDR3 DNA reads TGCGCCAGCAGCGTATACCTCGACAGCTCCTACGAGCAGTACTTC.

The J gene is TRBJ1-1, the V gene TRBV30; D is perhaps TRBD1 (5 bases). The CDR3 is 14 residues long. Per the germline V gene, CDR1 is GTSNPN and CDR2 is SVGIG (reference sequence). Trimming took off 3 bases at V and 6 bases at J, with 17 bases between the two ends. The CDR3, as DNA: TGTGCCTGGAGCCCCCGGGGGGGGTGGGCTGAAGCTTTCTTT. Encoded protein: CAWSPRGGWAEAFF.

This clone has only one observation. DNA for the CDR3: TGCAGCGTTGAAGTGGCGACAGCTAACCCGAAAGAGACCCAGTACTTC. It encodes CSVEVATANPKETQYF. This chain links TRBV29-1 with TRBJ2-5; a possible D gene is TRBD1 (5 bases). Deletions cut 1 base from V and 3 bases from J, with 18 bases between. The germline gives CDR1 SQVTM, CDR2 ANQGSEA. The CDR3 contains 16 residues. Combining the CDR3 with reference TRBV29-1 and TRBJ2-5 gives the whole variable domain SAVISQKPSRDICQRGTSLTIQCQVDSQVTMMFWYRQQPGQSLTLIATANQGSEATYESGFVIDKFPISRPNLTFSTLTVSNMSPEDSSIYLCSVEVATANPKETQYFGPGTRLLVL.

This clone was counted once. V gene TRBV2 combines with J gene TRBJ1-2; 9 bases match TRBD1. This CDR3 region has 17 residues. Germline-derived CDR1 and CDR2 are SNHLY and FYNNEI. V dropped 8 bases and J dropped 6; count of bases not matched to a gene: 19. In DNA, the CDR3 is TGTGCCAGCCTACCACGGGACAGGGTTCGCTCTAGAGATGGCTACACCTTC. Amino acid sequence: CASLPRDRVRSRDGYTF.

The chain is built from TRBV4-3 and TRBJ1-4, with 7 bases identical to TRBD1. Unmatched junction bases numbered 5, after V lost 4 bases and J lost 6 bases. This CDR3 spans 14 amino acids. Germline V gene sequence: CDR1 LGHNA, CDR2 YSLEER. CDR3 residues: CASSPGTAYEKLFF. The CDR3 nucleotides are TGCGCCAGCAGCCCCGGGACAGCCTATGAAAAACTGTTTTTT.

J is TRBJ1-1 and V is TRBV6-5; D not resolved. Germline V gene sequence: CDR1 MNHEY, CDR2 SVGAGI. The CDR3 loop spans 13 amino acids. Deletions cut 6 bases from V and 1 base from J, with 9 bases between. The CDR3 DNA follows: TGTGCCAGCAGCCTAGATCCGAACACTGAAGCTTTCTTT. Residues: CASSLDPNTEAFF.

This chain links TRBV7-8 with TRBJ1-1; D gene ambiguous. Germline V gene data show CDR1 as SGHVS and CDR2 as FQNEAQ. The CDR3 is made up of 14 amino acids. Trimming left V 6 bases short and J 1 base short, with 12 bases between. The CDR3 here is CASSRVGQNTEAFF. In nucleotides, the CDR3 is TGTGCCAGCAGTCGGGTTGGCCAGAACACTGAAGCTTTCTTT.

The chain couples TRBV6-4 to TRBJ2-7, with a tentative D call TRBD2 (5 bases). Germline CDR1 MRHNA, CDR2 SNTAGT. V was trimmed by 2 bases and J by 2 bases, leaving 16 bases between them. The CDR3 loop spans 16 amino acids. The CDR3 spells CASSDPSSAGAYEQYF. The CDR3, as DNA: TGTGCCAGCAGTGACCCGAGCTCGGCCGGGGCCTACGAGCAGTACTTC.

Points on this clone: The sample has other DNA sequences that encode this CDR3 too. The chain joins TRBV9 to TRBJ2-7; tentatively, D is TRBD2 (7 bases). This CDR3 contains 15 residues. Trimming removed 0 bases at V and 0 bases at J, with 10 bases between. Germline lookup yields CDR1 SGDLS and CDR2 YYNGEE. The CDR3 DNA follows: TGTGCCAGCAGCGTAGACGGGGGGCCCTCCTACGAGCAGTACTTC. It is translated as CASSVDGGPSYEQYF.

The CDR3 loop reads CASSLDSPNQPQHF. The CDR3 DNA reads as TGCGCCAGCAGCTTGGACAGCCCAAATCAGCCCCAGCATTTT. The chain employs TRBV5-1 and TRBJ1-5; D remains ambiguous. Between the trimmed V and J ends, which lost 0 bases and 4 bases, there was a span of 8 bases. The CDR3 length is 14 residues. Germline lookup yields CDR1 SGHRS and CDR2 YFSETQ.

This clone was recorded only once. V is TRBV4-1 and J is TRBJ1-2; 9 nucleotides line up with TRBD1. V lost 4 bases to trimming and J lost 4 bases; unmatched junction nucleotides: 7. The CDR3 runs 15 residues. Germline V lookup: CDR1 MGHRA, CDR2 YSYEKL. Here the CDR3 DNA reads TGCGCCAGCAGCCCTCACAGGGGGCGCGGCTATGGCTACACCTTC. Translated: CASSPHRGRGYGYTF.

The chain employs TRBV3-1 (or the pseudogene TRBV3-2) and TRBJ1-1, with D perhaps TRBD1 (6 bases). V was cut by 3 bases and J by 1 base, with 12 bases left in between. The CDR3 totals 15 residues. CDR1 LGHDT and CDR2 YNNKEL come from the germline V gene (reference sequence). CDR3 DNA: TGTGCCAGCAGCCACCACAGGGAAACGAACACTGAAGCTTTCTTT. Its translation is CASSHHRETNTEAFF.

This chain connects TRBV19 to TRBJ2-3, with 12 nucleotides matching TRBD2. CDR3 length: 16 amino acids. The germline gives CDR1 LNHDA, CDR2 SQIVND (reference sequence). Losses at the gene ends were 5 bases for V and 1 base for J; bases not matched to a gene: 4. CDR3 loop: CASSSLAGGGTDTQYF. The CDR3 region has the DNA TGTGCCAGTAGTTCTCTAGCGGGAGGGGGCACAGATACGCAGTATTTT.

The rearrangement joins TRBV20-1 to TRBJ1-1, with D uncertain. The germline V gene encodes CDR1 DFQATT and CDR2 SNEGSKA (reference sequence). This CDR3 region has 14 residues. V was pared by 3 bases and J by 0 bases, with 11 bases between. DNA for the CDR3: TGCAGTGCTAGTTCTCCCCTGGTGAACACTGAAGCTTTCTTT. Translated: CSASSPLVNTEAFF.

On this clone: Since a much larger clone is just one base distant, this may be a read error. The chain employs TRBV19 and TRBJ2-1, with TRBD2 identical over 11 bases. V dropped 3 bases and J dropped 3; count of bases not matched to a gene: 1. Germline loops: CDR1 LNHDA, CDR2 SQIVND (reference sequence). This CDR3 is built from 15 residues. For the CDR3, the DNA is TGTGCCAGTAGTATGACTAGCGGGAACTACAATGAGCAGTTCTTC. Its protein product is CASSMTSGNYNEQFF.

This clone was found once. The chain joins TRBV7-2 to TRBJ2-1; the D is unclear. The CDR3 runs 16 residues. Germline lookup yields CDR1 SGHTA and CDR2 FQGNSA. Trimming removed 0 bases at V and 5 bases at J, with 14 bases between. The CDR3 DNA sequence: TGTGCCAGCAGCTTAGCGCTAGGACGGATAAACAATGAGCAGTTCTTC. The encoded protein is CASSLALGRINNEQFF.